The 12 T cell receptor beta chains below all came from one sample that was sequenced in a study of human T cells and chemical hapten exposure. Time point defined: patch test 1, 2 weeks after DPC sensitization. Treatment specified: therapeutic diphenylcyclopropenone sensitization with weekly scalp DPC. TCRdb ran MiXCR on the RACE reads and lists one entry per CDR3 protein. This table has some 180,000 distinct CDR3 sequences, approximately 20% appearing once. Material: whole blood, obtained in connection with sensitization to the hapten diphenylcyclopropenone (DPC). The receptors shown here come from a woman aged 50 to 60 with alopecia areata. Some clones in this sample may be carry-over from other donors' samples.

The V call is TRBV3-1, the J call TRBJ2-2; D unresolved. V lost 4 bases to trimming and J lost 5 bases, with 11 bases between them. The CDR3 contains 14 residues. Germline CDR1 is LGHDT and CDR2 is YNNKEL (reference sequence). The CDR3 bases are TGTGCCAGCAGCCCACGTGCGCGGACCGGGGAGCTGTTTTTT. Its translation is CASSPRARTGELFF.

This clonotype has just a few counts. This chain connects TRBV29-1 to TRBJ1-5; no clear D. V was clipped by 6 bases and J by 6 bases, with 15 bases between them. The CDR3 contains 13 residues. The germline gives CDR1 SQVTM, CDR2 ANQGSEA. This CDR3 is CSVVDGEGQPQHF. DNA for the CDR3: TGCAGCGTAGTGGACGGCGAGGGTCAGCCCCAGCATTTT. Full variable domain (missing parts from reference TRBV29-1 and TRBJ1-5): SAVISQKPSRDICQRGTSLTIQCQVDSQVTMMFWYRQQPGQSLTLIATANQGSEATYESGFVIDKFPISRPNLTFSTLTVSNMSPEDSSIYLCSVVDGEGQPQHFGDGTRLSIL.

The chain employs TRBV10-3 and TRBJ2-2; D unresolved. Germline V gene data show CDR1 as ENHRY and CDR2 as SYGVKD. The CDR3 spans 14 residues. Trimming stripped 10 bases from V and 5 bases from J, with 17 bases between. The CDR3 bases are TGTGCCACTCGACTTTTGAGTGAGACCGGGGAGCTGTTTTTT. Its translation: CATRLLSETGELFF.

The chain couples TRBV4-1 to TRBJ1-4; D is uncertain. The CDR3 loop spans 14 amino acids. Trimming stripped 2 bases from V and 2 bases from J, with 6 bases between. Germline assignment: CDR1 MGHRA and CDR2 YSYEKL. CDR3 sequence reads: CASSQRATNEKLFF. The CDR3 coding sequence is TGCGCCAGCAGCCAACGGGCGACTAATGAAAAACTGTTTTTT.

The genes are TRBV24-1 and TRBJ2-2; 7 nucleotides match TRBD2. After removal of 5 bases from V and 2 bases from J, the junction contained 4 bases not matched to a gene. CDR1 is KGHDR and CDR2 is SFDVKD in the germline V gene. This CDR3 comprises 15 residues. CDR3 loop: CATSAASGNTGELFF. The CDR3 nucleotides read TGTGCCACCAGTGCAGCTAGCGGTAACACCGGGGAGCTGTTTTTT.

This clonotype was observed a few times. The V call is TRBV29-1, the J call TRBJ2-3, with D possibly TRBD1 on 5 matching bases. CDR1 and CDR2 (germline): SQVTM, ANQGSEA. V was pared by 3 bases and J by 2 bases, with 9 bases between. The length of the CDR3 is 13 residues. The CDR3 bases are TGCAGCGTTGAGGTTGGGGCCACAGATACGCAGTATTTT. As protein: CSVEVGATDTQYF.

The rearrangement uses TRBV6-5 and TRBJ2-1; no definite D call. V was cut by 4 bases and J by 8 bases, with 6 bases left in between. The CDR3 loop spans 11 amino acids. Germline CDR1 is MNHEY and CDR2 is SVGAGI. The CDR3 DNA reads TGTGCCAGCAGTTTTTTGGATGAGCAGTTCTTC. Translation: CASSFLDEQFF.

V and J are TRBV14 and TRBJ1-2; D unclear. Germline CDR1 and CDR2: SGHDN and FVKESK. This CDR3 is built from 15 residues. Trimming removed 0 bases at V and 4 bases at J, with 12 bases between. The CDR3 DNA sequence: TGTGCCAGCAGCCAAGATTGGAACCCAGCCTATGGCTACACCTTC. Translated: CASSQDWNPAYGYTF.

This CDR3 is CASSLVRLAGDYEQYF. CDR3 DNA sequence: TGTGCCAGCAGCTTGGTTCGACTAGCGGGAGACTACGAGCAGTACTTC. The genes are TRBV5-6 and TRBJ2-7; 12 positions agree with TRBD2. This CDR3 is built from 16 residues. With V trimmed by 0 bases and J by 3 bases, 4 bases remained unmatched. Germline CDR1 SGHDT, CDR2 YYEEEE.

This rearrangement joins TRBV5-5 to TRBJ1-5; D remains ambiguous. V lost 3 bases, J lost 4 bases, and 11 bases lay in between. CDR1 and CDR2 from the germline V gene are SGHKS and YYEKEE (reference sequence). The length of the CDR3 is 14 residues. The DNA for the CDR3 is TGTGCCAGCAGCTCCGTCGCCGGGAATCAGCCCCAGCATTTT. Translating gives CASSSVAGNQPQHF.

This clonotype has a handful of counts. J is TRBJ1-2 and V is TRBV2; the match to TRBD1 covers 8 bases. The CDR3 sequence is 14 residues long. Germline V lookup: CDR1 SNHLY, CDR2 FYNNEI. Trimming took 4 bases from V and 2 from J; bases not matched to a gene: 3. The CDR3 protein is CASSVAGGNYGYTF. As DNA, the CDR3 is TGTGCCAGCAGTGTGGCAGGGGGCAACTATGGCTACACCTTC.

This rearrangement joins TRBV7-2 to TRBJ2-2; maybe TRBD1 (5 bases). Germline V lookup: CDR1 SGHTA, CDR2 FQGNSA. This CDR3 region has 13 residues. The germline V and J ends were trimmed by 9 bases and 0 bases, with 8 bases remaining between them. CDR3 in amino acids: CARQAPNTGELFF. The CDR3, as DNA: TGTGCCAGACAGGCGCCGAACACCGGGGAGCTGTTTTTT.